This T cell receptor (beta chain) originates from a study of T-cell memory formation after mild COVID-19. Whole-study context: TCR clusters showed largely donor specificity.

V lost 4 bases, J lost 5 bases, and 7 bases stayed unmatched. Germline V lookup: CDR1 SGHRS, CDR2 YFSETQ. CDR3 length equals 14 residues. Details on this clonotype: Antigen: not known.

Study conclusions and caveats: Contracting clones from day 15 to 85 had balanced CD4/CD8; later expanders favoured CD4+. Clones that contracted clustered mainly in CM and EM if CD4+ and in EMRA if CD8+.

The authors produced TCR alpha and TCR beta cDNA libraries with sample barcodes and UMIs by 5'RACE using constant-segment primers. TCRdb itself ran the 5' RACE reads through MiXCR, one entry per CDR3 protein. The table lists some 440,000 distinct CDR3 sequences, 25% of them singletons. The specimen was PBMCs or a T cell subset sorted from them (not recorded which). This chain joins TRBV5-1 and TRBJ2-7, with 9 bases aligning to TRBD2. The receptor's source is an adult woman who had mild COVID-19 (a few samples of this study predate the infection). Cell type and time point are not known. CDR3 sequence reads: CASSLIAGVDEQYF. CDR3 nucleotides: TGCGCCAGCAGCCTGATAGCGGGAGTAGACGAGCAGTACTTC.